The clone carrying this TCR beta chain appeared a single time. This entry belongs to a study of glioma-infiltrating T cells after dendritic cell vaccination. The CDR3 runs to 15 residues. V was cut by 3 bases and J by 5 bases, with 15 bases left in between. Germline V gives CDR1 SGDLS, CDR2 YYNGEE. Time point described: after dendritic cell vaccination, including at tumor progression/relapse. Only patients with spare fresh-frozen tumor and over two years of follow-up were included. No glioblastoma patient carried an isocitrate dehydrogenase mutation. The immunoSEQ assay amplified TCRB CDR3 from up to roughly 2 ug DNA. Here immunoSEQ multiplex PCR was the method, and the copy in TCRdb shows in-frame clones only, minus some. This sample carries about 87,000 clones, 75% to 90% of them seen once, and the ten largest clones take approximately 6.6%.

The sequencing used blood, collected after dendritic cell vaccination. The chain joins TRBV9 to TRBJ1-5; a possible D gene is TRBD1 (5 bases). This receptor was identified in a human donor with glioblastoma. The CDR3 loop reads CASSASTELYQPQHF. The CDR3 DNA is TGTGCCAGCAGCGCTTCGACAGAGTTATATCAGCCCCAGCATTTT.